The 17 T cell receptor beta chains below come from one sample, sequenced in a study of T cells after posttransplantation cyclophosphamide (dated by TCRdb to 2016 to 2017). Library preparation was by the immunoSEQ multiplex PCR assay. Imported from immuneACCESS, the table was reduced by TCRdb to in-frame sequences with V and J called. These copies leave out some clones; in studies compared against another copy, an unresolved V gene accounts for under half, and the cause of the remainder is not known. This sample comprises under 4,000 clones, roughly two thirds of them detected only once. The top ten clones comprise around 28% of the sample. The sequenced sample was memory CD8+ T cells sorted from blood. The receptors stem from a woman aged 25 to 39 in good health and a related stem cell transplant donor.

This clone was recorded only once. V usage is TRBV5-6 and J usage is TRBJ1-2, with D perhaps matching TRBD1 (5 bases). The germline V gene encodes CDR1 SGHDT and CDR2 YYEEEE. The CDR3 totals 17 residues. The V and J ends lost 2 bases and 4 bases respectively, with 21 bases between them. This CDR3 reads CASSFGVGAKGGYGYTF. In nucleotides, the CDR3 is TGTGCCAGCAGCTTTGGTGTAGGGGCGAAGGGAGGCTATGGCTACACCTTC.

The chain employs TRBV7-9 and TRBJ1-5; maybe TRBD1 (6 bases). CDR3 size: 14 residues. Looked up from germline, CDR1 is SEHNR and CDR2 is FQNEAQ (reference sequence). Deletions cut 6 bases from V and 3 bases from J, with 12 bases between. As DNA, the CDR3 is TGTGCCAGCAGGGACACAGGGTCCAATCAGCCCCAGCATTTT. It translates to CASRDTGSNQPQHF.

V gene TRBV28 combines with J gene TRBJ1-6; a weak D match, TRBD1 (6 bases). The CDR3 contains 15 residues. V dropped 7 bases and J dropped 3 bases, with 13 bases sitting between them. The germline gives CDR1 MDHEN, CDR2 SYDVKM. In DNA, the CDR3 is TGTGCCAGCAACCTGAGGGGGGGCTATAATTCACCCCTCCACTTT. It translates to CASNLRGGYNSPLHF. Looking up the rest from reference TRBV28 and TRBJ1-6 gives the full variable domain: DVKVTQSSRYLVKRTGEKVFLECVQDMDHENMFWYRQDPGLGLRLIYFSYDVKMKEKGDIPEGYSVSREKKERFSLILESASTNQTSMYLCASNLRGGYNSPLHFGNGTRLTVT.

This clone was recorded a few times. The V call is TRBV7-8, the J call TRBJ2-1; TRBD2 aligns across 8 bases. The junction had 9 bases not matched to a gene; V was cut back by 3 bases and J by 8 bases. The CDR3 has 15 amino acids. From germline, CDR1 is SGHVS and CDR2 FQNEAQ. The CDR3: CASSFEGTGGDEQFF. The CDR3 coding sequence is TGTGCCAGCAGCTTCGAGGGTACGGGGGGGGATGAGCAGTTCTTC.

This chain joins TRBV6-5 and TRBJ2-7, with TRBD1 matching over 8 bases. The germline gives CDR1 MNHEY, CDR2 SVGAGI. The CDR3 runs 13 residues. With V trimmed by 9 bases and J by 3 bases, 7 bases remained unmatched. The CDR3 DNA is TGTGCCAGGATTAGGGGACAGGACTACGAGCAGTACTTC. As protein: CARIRGQDYEQYF.

This clone is judged medium-sized. The chain combines TRBV4-1 with TRBJ1-1, with a tentative D call TRBD1 (5 bases). Germline-derived CDR1 and CDR2 are MGHRA and YSYEKL. The CDR3 consists of 12 residues. The V end lost 5 bases, the J end lost 1 base, and 5 bases lay between the germline ends. The CDR3 nucleotides read TGCGCCAGCAGCGGACAGAACACTGAAGCTTTCTTT. It is translated as CASSGQNTEAFF.

The J gene is TRBJ2-2, the V gene TRBV4-3; TRBD2 matches 8 bases. CDR3 length: 18 residues. The V and J ends lost 1 base and 2 bases, in that order; junction bases with no gene match: 9. Germline CDR1 is LGHNA and CDR2 is YSLEER. For the CDR3, the DNA is TGCGCCAGCAGCCAAGGAGGTAGCGGGGACCTCAACACCGGGGAGCTGTTTTTT. Translation: CASSQGGSGDLNTGELFF.

This clone was observed a few times. The V call is TRBV27, the J call TRBJ2-1; D might be TRBD1 (5 bases). From germline, CDR1 is MNHEY and CDR2 SMNVEV (reference sequence). V was clipped by 4 bases and J by 8 bases, with 18 bases between them. The CDR3 loop spans 15 amino acids. Here the CDR3 reads CASSSRAPLFDEQFF. The CDR3 DNA sequence: TGTGCCAGCAGTTCCAGGGCTCCCCTTTTTGATGAGCAGTTCTTC.

The chain couples TRBV9 to TRBJ2-7, with 8 nucleotides matching TRBD2. This CDR3 contains 15 residues. Germline V gives CDR1 SGDLS, CDR2 YYNGEE. J lost 5 bases, V lost 4 bases, and 11 bases had no gene match. The CDR3 reads CASSTSGRGGDEQYF. For the CDR3, the DNA is TGTGCCAGCAGCACCTCCGGACGGGGGGGAGACGAGCAGTACTTC.

By proportion, this clone is medium-sized (0.01 to 0.1%). The chain uses TRBV6-4 and TRBJ2-1; D gene uncertain. The germline V gene encodes CDR1 MRHNA and CDR2 SNTAGT. Trimming stripped 1 base from V and 0 bases from J, with 10 bases between. There are 16 residues in the CDR3. CDR3 sequence (DNA): TGTGCCAGCAGTGACTACTTGTCCCGCTCCTACAATGAGCAGTTCTTC. Its protein is CASSDYLSRSYNEQFF.

The table lists this clone with a few counts. This rearrangement joins TRBV6-5 to TRBJ1-2; 7 nucleotides agree with TRBD1. This CDR3 has 14 residues. The V gene end was trimmed by 0 bases and the J gene end by 6 bases; junction bases not matched to a gene: 4. In germline, CDR1 is MNHEY, CDR2 SVGAGI. This CDR3 reads CASSYSGGNDGYTF. The CDR3 coding sequence is TGTGCCAGCAGTTACTCAGGGGGCAACGATGGCTACACCTTC.

The chain carries TRBV5-6 and TRBJ1-5; 9 bases match TRBD1. The V gene's germline CDR1 is SGHDT and CDR2 YYEEEE. With 1 base clipped from V and 2 bases from J, the junction kept 4 bases outside the gene matches. The CDR3 is made up of 16 amino acids. CDR3: CASSLKDRGGNQPQHF. The CDR3 coding sequence is TGTGCCAGCAGCTTGAAAGACAGGGGGGGCAATCAGCCCCAGCATTTT.

The chain has TRBV19 and TRBJ2-1, with 8 bases identical to TRBD2. Germline V gene sequence: CDR1 LNHDA, CDR2 SQIVND (reference sequence). This CDR3 comprises 15 residues. V lost 4 bases to trimming and J lost 7 bases; unmatched junction nucleotides: 9. The CDR3 DNA is TGTGCCAGTAGTACCAACTCCGGGGGGGCGAATGAGCAGTTCTTC. This encodes CASSTNSGGANEQFF.

V usage is TRBV7-6 and J usage is TRBJ1-2; 11 bases line up with TRBD1. The J segment lost 3 bases and the V segment lost 5 bases, leaving 5 bases of the junction unmatched. Germline-derived CDR1 and CDR2 are SGHVS and FNYEAQ. The CDR3 totals 15 residues. The CDR3 here is CASSLRTGGDYGYTF. Here the CDR3 DNA reads TGTGCCAGCAGCCTTCGGACAGGGGGCGACTATGGCTACACCTTC.

J is TRBJ2-1 and V is TRBV11-1, with TRBD2 identical over 7 bases. The ends lost 1 base at V and 3 bases at J; junction bases unmatched: 3. Per the germline V gene, CDR1 is SGHAT and CDR2 is FQDESV (reference sequence). CDR3 size: 15 residues. CDR3 nucleotide sequence: TGTGCCAGCAGCTTAGGCAGCGGGGACTACAATGAGCAGTTCTTC. Its translation is CASSLGSGDYNEQFF. Complete variable domain (other parts from reference TRBV11-1 and TRBJ2-1): EAEVAQSPRYKITEKSQAVAFWCDPISGHATLYWYRQILGQGPELLVQFQDESVVDDSQLPKDRFSAERLKGVDSTLKIQPAELGDSAMYLCASSLGSGDYNEQFFGPGTRLTVL.

This clone showed up just a few times. The chain has TRBV2 and TRBJ2-7; tentative D call: TRBD2 (6 bases). The CDR3 consists of 14 residues. The germline V gene has CDR1 SNHLY and CDR2 FYNNEI. Deletions cut 6 bases from V and 4 bases from J, with 16 bases between. CDR3 DNA: TGTGCCAGCAGCCTCCCGGAAGGAGGGTACGAGCAGTACTTC. Translating gives CASSLPEGGYEQYF.

The chain uses TRBV6-6 and TRBJ1-5, with 12 positions matching TRBD1. The germline gives CDR1 MNHNY, CDR2 SVGAGI (reference sequence). The CDR3 runs 15 residues. The junction had 8 bases not matched to a gene; V was cut back by 7 bases and J by 7 bases. The CDR3 reads CASTDGTGGQQPQHF. DNA for the CDR3: TGTGCCAGCACCGACGGGACAGGGGGCCAGCAGCCCCAGCATTTT.